This TCR beta chain was captured by sequencing in a study of blood T cell repertoires in COVID-19. As handled by the study authors: Amplified reference gene primers provided the basis for estimating nucleated cell counts. Sequenced by immunoSEQ multiplex PCR; TCRdb stores in-frame clones only, minus some. Clone size and V and J calls were adopted from that table, with D and trimming inferred from the DNA. The sample consists of approximately 210,000 clones, around 80% of them appearing once. Looked up from germline, CDR1 is SGDLS and CDR2 is YYNGEE. The CDR3 spans 16 residues. V was pared by 1 base and J by 5 bases, with 15 bases between.

The specimen was peripheral blood. The clonotype comes from a human donor in a cohort sampled during active COVID-19. V is TRBV9 and J is TRBJ2-2; no firm D call. CDR3 region: CASSVFEQVSTGELFF. DNA for the CDR3: TGTGCCAGCAGCGTATTCGAGCAAGTTAGTACCGGGGAGCTGTTTTTT. Combining the CDR3 with reference TRBV9 and TRBJ2-2 gives the whole variable domain DSGVTQTPKHLITATGQRVTLRCSPRSGDLSVYWYQQSLDQGLQFLIQYYNGEERAKGNILERFSAQQFPDLHSELNLSSLELGDSALYFCASSVFEQVSTGELFFGEGSRLTVL.